The present entry profiles one TCR beta chain with its context. Between the trimmed V and J ends, which lost 5 bases and 4 bases, there was a span of 11 bases. In germline, CDR1 is MNHEY, CDR2 SMNVEV (reference sequence). The CDR3 is 13 amino acids. These data are taken from a study of resident and recirculating memory T cells in vitiligo. Some clones are missing from TCRdb's copy, which holds only in-frame ones; the method was immunoSEQ multiplex PCR. The table shows 40,000 to 45,000 clones, with around nine tenths occurring only once. The clonotype comes from a male donor with vitiligo. The chain uses TRBV27 and TRBJ1-2; D is uncertain. Sequenced sample: blood. The CDR3 sequence is CASSPNPGYGYTF. CDR3 coding DNA: TGTGCCAGCAGTCCAAACCCGGGCTATGGCTACACCTTC.